These 26 T cell receptor beta chains were sequenced from one sample in a study of neurological immune-mediated disorders. TCRdb fed the 5' RACE reads into MiXCR, producing one record per CDR3 protein. The sample includes approximately 38,000 distinct CDR3 sequences, 2% to 3% seen only once; the top ten take 2.4%. Specimen: PBMCs. These receptor sequences come from a man over 45 with multiple sclerosis.

The sample holds many counts of this clonotype. The chain combines TRBV29-1 with TRBJ1-1; D uncertain. CDR1 is SQVTM and CDR2 is ANQGSEA in the germline V gene. V lost 3 bases to trimming and J lost 0 bases, with 8 bases between them. This CDR3 spans 13 amino acids. CDR3 residues: CSVDSNMNTEAFF. In nucleotides, the CDR3 is TGCAGCGTTGATTCTAACATGAACACTGAAGCTTTCTTT.

This clonotype was seen ten or more times. The chain is built from TRBV7-3 and TRBJ2-1; TRBD2 aligns across 11 bases. With V trimmed by 4 bases and J by 10 bases, 9 bases remained unmatched. CDR3 length equals 15 residues. Germline V gives CDR1 SGHTA, CDR2 FQGTGA. The CDR3 reads CASSSQQASGGEQFF. The CDR3 nucleotides are TGTGCCAGCAGCTCCCAACAAGCTAGCGGGGGGGAGCAGTTCTTC.

This clonotype was recorded many times. The chain has TRBV15 and TRBJ1-5, with D maybe TRBD1 (5 bases). The CDR3 has 14 residues. Germline loops: CDR1 LNHNV, CDR2 YYDKDF (reference sequence). V was pared by 0 bases and J by 3 bases, with 6 bases between. The CDR3 region is CATSRDRANQPQHF. In DNA, the CDR3 is TGTGCCACCAGCAGAGACAGGGCCAATCAGCCCCAGCATTTT. Full variable domain (rest looked up from reference TRBV15 and TRBJ1-5): DAMVIQNPRYQVTQFGKPVTLSCSQTLNHNVMYWYQQKSSQAPKLLFHYYDKDFNNEADTPDNFQSRRPNTSFCFLDIRSPGLGDTAMYLCATSRDRANQPQHFGDGTRLSIL.

This sequence joins TRBV7-2 and TRBJ2-7; a weak D match, TRBD1 (6 bases). This CDR3 is built from 14 residues. Deletions cut 4 bases from V and 7 bases from J, with 17 bases between. Germline CDR1 and CDR2: SGHTA and FQGNSA. As DNA, the CDR3 is TGTGCCAGCAGCTCGACCAGGGGTTCCCCTGAGCAGTACTTC. It specifies CASSSTRGSPEQYF.

There are many counts of this clonotype. The chain carries TRBV4-2 and TRBJ2-1; 8 bases match TRBD2. With 3 bases clipped from V and 8 bases from J, the junction kept 9 bases outside the gene matches. The CDR3 consists of 15 residues. CDR1 LGHNA and CDR2 YNFKEQ come from the germline V gene. CDR3 amino acids: CASSHPAGAGDEQFF. CDR3 DNA: TGTGCCAGCAGCCACCCAGCGGGGGCCGGCGATGAGCAGTTCTTC.

There are many counts of this clonotype. The gene calls are TRBV7-8 and TRBJ2-6; the match to TRBD1 covers 8 bases. After removal of 6 bases from V and 4 bases from J, the junction contained 11 bases not matched to a gene. The CDR3 has 17 residues. Germline CDR1 SGHVS, CDR2 FQNEAQ. CDR3 amino acids: CASSWDRSFVGANVLTF. In DNA form, the CDR3 reads TGTGCCAGCAGTTGGGACAGGTCTTTCGTGGGGGCCAACGTCCTGACTTTC.

This clonotype has ten or more counts. This chain links TRBV20-1 with TRBJ2-7; 9 bases agree with TRBD2. The germline V gene encodes CDR1 DFQATT and CDR2 SNEGSKA (reference sequence). Trimming took 4 bases from V and 2 from J; bases not matched to a gene: 3. The CDR3 is 13 amino acids. This CDR3 reads CSANLAGTYEQYF. The CDR3 DNA sequence: TGCAGTGCTAATCTAGCGGGGACCTACGAGCAGTACTTC.

This clonotype is labeled medium-sized. CDR3 DNA: TGTGCCAGCAGTCTGCAACAGGGAGGTGAGCAGTTCTTC. Protein sequence: CASSLQQGGEQFF. The V gene is TRBV12-3 or TRBV12-4, the J gene TRBJ2-1; D possibly matches TRBD1 or TRBD2 (6 bases each). The V end lost 5 bases, the J end lost 9 bases, and 14 bases lay between the germline ends. This CDR3 has 13 amino acids.

This clonotype was seen only a few times. One end of the junction fails to match germline, which may point to a read error. The chain's CDR3 is CASSSPDVGAKVLTF. The DNA for the CDR3 is TGTGCCAGCAGCTCCCCTGATGTGGGGGCCAAAGTCCTGACTTTC. The V and J genes are TRBV7-2 and TRBJ2-6, with a weak D call TRBD1 (6 bases). Germline V gene data show CDR1 as SGHTA and CDR2 as FQGNSA. This CDR3 spans 15 amino acids. Drawing the rest from reference TRBV7-2 and TRBJ2-6, the complete variable domain is GAGVSQSPSNKVTEKGKDVELRCDPISGHTALYWYRQSLGQGLEFLIYFQGNSAPDKSGLPSDRFSAERTGGSVSTLTIQRTQQEDSAVYLCASSSPDVGAKVLTFGAGSRLTVL.

This clonotype was counted at least ten times. The chain joins TRBV5-1 to TRBJ2-3; no clear D. The CDR3 extends over 15 amino acids. V gave up 4 bases and J gave up 5 bases, with 17 bases separating them. In germline, CDR1 is SGHRS, CDR2 YFSETQ. This CDR3 is CASSLSSGLGDTQYF. The CDR3 DNA is TGCGCCAGCAGCCTGTCGTCTGGGCTTGGAGATACGCAGTATTTT.

This clonotype showed up many times. The chain carries TRBV11-2 and TRBJ2-7, with D possibly being TRBD1 or TRBD2 (5 bases each). This CDR3 comprises 16 residues. Looked up from germline, CDR1 is SGHAT and CDR2 is FQNNGV. The V and J ends lost 5 bases and 2 bases respectively, with 19 bases between them. The CDR3: CASSLLGGLGTYEQYF. Written as DNA, the CDR3 is TGTGCCAGCAGCCTCCTTGGGGGTCTTGGGACCTACGAGCAGTACTTC.

The sample holds many counts of this clonotype. The CDR3 spells CASSEDRGRTTGELFF. CDR3 coding DNA: TGCGCCAGCAGCGAAGACAGGGGCCGAACCACCGGGGAGCTGTTTTTT. The gene calls are TRBV5-1 and TRBJ2-2; 8 bases align to TRBD1. Trimming at V came to 4 bases and at J to 4 bases, leaving 9 bases not matched to a gene. This CDR3 comprises 16 residues. Germline CDR1 is SGHRS and CDR2 is YFSETQ.

Notes on this clonotype: Since a much larger clone is just one base distant, this may be a read error. The chain has TRBV19 and TRBJ1-5; D not resolved. Trimming removed 4 bases at V and 0 bases at J, with 7 bases between. Germline CDR1 and CDR2: LNHDA and SQIVND (reference sequence). The CDR3 loop spans 14 amino acids. CDR3 bases: TGTGCCAGTAGTAAGGTTGATAGCAATCAGCCCCAGCATTTT. Protein product: CASSKVDSNQPQHF.

This clonotype was picked up many times. V and J are TRBV9 and TRBJ2-3; no clear D gene. Looked up from germline, CDR1 is SGDLS and CDR2 is YYNGEE. Trimming shortened V by 4 bases and J by 1 base, and 16 bases separated the two germline ends. The CDR3 consists of 16 residues. DNA of the CDR3: TGTGCCAGCAGCCGTGAGGAGCCCAAAGGCACAGATACGCAGTATTTT. Amino acid sequence: CASSREEPKGTDTQYF.

In its sample, this clonotype was seen many times. The DNA of the CDR3 is TGTGCCAGCAGCCAAAATGCCGGGGGTGCTGGAAACACCATATATTTT. Translated, it gives CASSQNAGGAGNTIYF. The rearrangement uses TRBV3-1 and TRBJ1-3; TRBD1 might be the D (5 bases). Deletions cut 2 bases from V and 2 bases from J, with 13 bases between. The V gene's germline CDR1 is LGHDT and CDR2 YNNKEL (reference sequence). The CDR3 runs 16 residues.

This clonotype was seen ten or more times. In DNA form, the CDR3 reads TGTGCCACCGAACACGGACAGGGGGCGGGCGAGCAGTACTTC. It specifies CATEHGQGAGEQYF. This chain uses TRBV19 with TRBJ2-7; 11 bases agree with TRBD1. The length of the CDR3 is 14 residues. Losses at the gene ends were 10 bases for V and 6 bases for J; bases not matched to a gene: 11. Per germline, CDR1 LNHDA and CDR2 SQIVND (reference sequence).

This clonotype appeared many times. The J gene is TRBJ2-1, the V gene TRBV20-1; 9 bases agree with TRBD2. Germline CDR1 is DFQATT and CDR2 is SNEGSKA (reference sequence). The CDR3 runs 17 residues. Unmatched junction bases numbered 8, after V lost 0 bases and J lost 2 bases. The CDR3 reads CSARDPLGGGAYNEQFF. The CDR3 bases are TGCAGTGCTAGAGATCCTTTAGGCGGGGGGGCCTACAATGAGCAGTTCTTC.

This rearrangement joins TRBV20-1 to TRBJ2-7; D tentatively fits TRBD1 or TRBD2 (5 bases each). The CDR3 totals 11 residues. CDR1 and CDR2 from the germline V gene are DFQATT and SNEGSKA (reference sequence). Trimming cost V 4 bases and J 7 bases, with 11 bases left between them. In DNA, the CDR3 is TGCAGTGCTATATTGGGACCAGAGCAGTACTTC. Translated, it gives CSAILGPEQYF.

Many counts were recorded for this clonotype. The rearrangement uses TRBV5-1 and TRBJ1-1; no clear D. The V end lost 4 bases, the J end lost 1 base, and 11 bases lay between the germline ends. Germline values: CDR1 SGHRS, CDR2 YFSETQ. This CDR3 is built from 14 residues. The CDR3 nucleotides are TGCGCCAGCAGCACCTACTTGGGGAACACTGAAGCTTTCTTT. Encoded protein: CASSTYLGNTEAFF.

This clonotype was observed at least ten times. One end of the junction varies from germline; a read error may be responsible. The gene calls are TRBV7-7 and TRBJ2-2; D uncertain. The germline V gene has CDR1 SSHAT and CDR2 FNYEAQ (reference sequence). This CDR3 is 12 amino acids long. CDR3 sequence (DNA): TGTGCTAGCAGCCTGATCACCGGGGAGCTGTTTTTT. It codes for CASSLITGELFF.

This clonotype was found many times. The chain has TRBV20-1 and TRBJ1-5; D remains ambiguous. V gave up 4 bases and J gave up 5 bases, with 12 bases separating them. The V gene's germline CDR1 is DFQATT and CDR2 SNEGSKA (reference sequence). The CDR3 has 13 residues. The CDR3 DNA sequence: TGCAGTGCTAAGTCGAGAGGAGATCAGCCCCAGCATTTT. This encodes CSAKSRGDQPQHF.

This clonotype was observed many times. The rearrangement uses TRBV29-1 and TRBJ1-5; a weak D match, TRBD1 (6 bases). The CDR3 length is 12 residues. Between the trimmed V and J ends, which lost 7 bases and 5 bases, there was a span of 12 bases. Germline CDR1 SQVTM, CDR2 ANQGSEA. CDR3 nucleotides: TGCAGCGCTGGGGACACGGATCAGCCCCAGCATTTT. Amino acid sequence: CSAGDTDQPQHF.

This clonotype occurred many times. The rearrangement links TRBV7-2 to TRBJ2-7; TRBD1 agrees at 11 bases. Germline CDR1 SGHTA, CDR2 FQGNSA. Trimming cost V 8 bases and J 1 base; bases outside gene matches: 1. This CDR3 is built from 13 residues. The DNA for the CDR3 is TGTGCCAGCCGGGACAGGGGGTCCTACGAGCAGTACTTC. This codes for CASRDRGSYEQYF.

This clonotype has ten or more counts. DNA for the CDR3: TGTGCCAGTTCGGAAGACAGGGGGCTCAACGACTACACCTTC. Translating gives CASSEDRGLNDYTF. The J gene is TRBJ1-2, the V gene TRBV6-5, with 10 positions matching TRBD1. This CDR3 region has 14 residues. Germline V gives CDR1 MNHEY, CDR2 SVGAGI. The V and J ends lost 9 bases and 10 bases, in that order; junction bases with no gene match: 14.

This clonotype was recorded at least ten times. V usage is TRBV20-1 and J usage is TRBJ1-5, with 10 bases lining up with TRBD1. The CDR3 runs to 17 residues. Trimming removed 5 bases from V and 0 bases from J; junction bases left unmatched: 10. Looked up from germline, CDR1 is DFQATT and CDR2 is SNEGSKA (reference sequence). The CDR3 loop reads CSASRDRGVFSNQPQHF. CDR3 DNA sequence: TGCAGTGCTTCCCGGGACAGGGGCGTCTTTAGCAATCAGCCCCAGCATTTT.

This clonotype was found many times. The chain joins TRBV12-3 or TRBV12-4 to TRBJ1-5; D remains unclear. This CDR3 region has 13 residues. V gave up 2 bases and J gave up 6 bases, with 8 bases separating them. This CDR3 is CASSLKWGQPQHF. The CDR3 DNA reads TGTGCCAGCAGTTTAAAGTGGGGTCAGCCCCAGCATTTT.